The source of this T cell receptor beta chain is a study of tumor-infiltrating lymphocytes in primary liver carcinoma. Study in general: The neoplasms were of stage T1-T3 N0M0, with dimensions of 4.2 to 10 cm across. Study outcomes and limitations: Reduced overlap was seen in tumor-adjacent and tumor-blood pairs versus tumor region pairs.

Deletions cut 1 base from V and 2 bases from J, with 11 bases between. The CDR3 loop spans 16 amino acids. The germline V gene encodes CDR1 SEHNR and CDR2 FQNEAQ (reference sequence). The blood RNA (from unsorted whole blood) was obtained, and germline DNA was also extracted. A constant-region primer primed TCR beta cDNA synthesis from about 0.45 ug of total RNA. Researchers made the TCR beta libraries by running three nested multiplex PCR rounds with slightly modified ARM-PCR. TRBV1-TRBV30 forward and Cbeta reverse primers drove the first two roughly 10-cycle rounds. TCRdb re-derived calls from the multiplex PCR reads in MiXCR, one entry per CDR3 protein. This table holds 200,000 or so distinct CDR3 sequences, about two thirds found once. About this clonotype itself: What it binds is unknown.

The TCR comes from a woman aged 60-75 years with primary liver carcinoma and hepatitis B virus infection. This sequence joins TRBV7-9 and TRBJ2-2, with D perhaps TRBD2 (6 bases). What was sequenced was peripheral blood. CDR3 residues: CASSLGISGNTGELFF. CDR3 coding DNA: TGTGCCAGCAGCTTAGGTATTAGCGGAAACACCGGGGAGCTGTTTTTT.